Following are 16 T cell receptor beta chains from one sample sequenced in a study of cytomegalovirus exposure and HLA in healthy donors. Amplification used 60 Vbeta primers and 13 Jbeta primers. Here immunoSEQ multiplex PCR was the method, and the copy in TCRdb shows in-frame clones only, minus some. Among over 150,000 clones listed, roughly nine tenths were seen once. Sequencing was carried out using PBMCs. All receptors come from a girl in the first two years of life in good health and CMV-seronegative.

The chain has TRBV6-1 and TRBJ1-2, with 8 bases aligning to TRBD1. The V gene end was trimmed by 4 bases and the J gene end by 0 bases; junction bases not matched to a gene: 16. This CDR3 contains 19 residues. Germline CDR1 reads MNHNS; CDR2 reads SASEGT. The CDR3 bases are TGTGCCAGCAGTGGAGGGCACGGACAGGGTGTGGATACTAACTATGGCTACACCTTC. Translating gives CASSGGHGQGVDTNYGYTF.

The genes are TRBV4-1 and TRBJ1-5; D is ambiguous. Per germline, CDR1 MGHRA and CDR2 YSYEKL. The V and J ends lost 6 bases and 4 bases respectively, with 19 bases between them. CDR3 length: 16 residues. CDR3 nucleotide sequence: TGCGCCAGCAGTACCCGCGGAGGCGTGTGGAATCAGCCCCAGCATTTT. It specifies CASSTRGGVWNQPQHF.

This clone was observed once. The chain recombines TRBV6-5 with TRBJ1-3; no definite D call. Trimming took 0 bases from V and 0 from J, leaving 6 bases between them. Germline CDR1 reads MNHEY; CDR2 reads SVGAGI. The CDR3 totals 15 residues. CDR3 region: CASSYSGSSGNTIYF. DNA of the CDR3: TGTGCCAGCAGTTACTCAGGGAGCTCTGGAAACACCATATATTTT.

The chain uses TRBV5-6 and TRBJ2-5; maybe TRBD1 (5 bases). Trimming left V 0 bases short and J 1 base short, with 13 bases between. The CDR3 consists of 16 residues. In germline, CDR1 is SGHDT, CDR2 YYEEEE. CDR3 DNA sequence: TGTGCCAGCAGCTTGGGTGCAGGGTGGGCCCAAGAGACCCAGTACTTC. Residues: CASSLGAGWAQETQYF. Based on the CDR3 plus reference TRBV5-6 and TRBJ2-5, the full variable domain is DAGVTQSPTHLIKTRGQQVTLRCSPKSGHDTVSWYQQALGQGPQFIFQYYEEEERQRGNFPDRFSGHQFPNYSSELNVNALLLGDSALYLCASSLGAGWAQETQYFGPGTRLLVL.

J is TRBJ2-7 and V is TRBV5-4; TRBD1 matches 7 bases. Trimming cost V 3 bases and J 0 bases; bases outside gene matches: 3. This CDR3 is built from 14 residues. In germline, CDR1 is SGHNT, CDR2 YYREEE (reference sequence). CDR3 sequence: CASSSYRGSYEQYF. CDR3 DNA: TGTGCCAGCAGCTCCTACAGGGGCTCCTACGAGCAGTACTTC.

The chain combines TRBV7-8 with TRBJ1-5; TRBD1 matches 7 bases. Germline CDR1 is SGHVS and CDR2 is FQNEAQ. The CDR3 is made up of 18 amino acids. V was clipped by 5 bases and J by 0 bases; unmatched bases: 13. In DNA, the CDR3 is TGTGCCAGCAGCACTCCCAGACAGGGCCTGTATAGCAATCAGCCCCAGCATTTT. Translated, it gives CASSTPRQGLYSNQPQHF.

In this sample, this clone turned up a few times. The V call is TRBV5-1, the J call TRBJ2-3, with D tentatively TRBD1 (6 bases). Trimming took 1 base from V and 5 from J, leaving 11 bases between them. This CDR3 has 14 amino acids. Germline V CDR1 and CDR2: SGHRS, YFSETQ. This chain's CDR3 is CASSLRDTKDTQYF. The CDR3 DNA sequence: TGCGCCAGCAGCTTGAGGGACACGAAAGATACGCAGTATTTT.

This clone was found once. V usage is TRBV30 and J usage is TRBJ1-5; no firm D call. V was cut by 2 bases and J by 5 bases, with 10 bases left in between. Germline V lookup: CDR1 GTSNPN, CDR2 SVGIG (reference sequence). The CDR3 spans 13 residues. CDR3 sequence: CAWSRAEDQPQHF. CDR3 bases: TGTGCCTGGAGTAGAGCCGAAGATCAGCCCCAGCATTTT.

This chain joins TRBV15 and TRBJ1-6; TRBD1 is a possible D gene (5 bases). This CDR3 has 16 residues. Germline loops: CDR1 LNHNV, CDR2 YYDKDF (reference sequence). V was shortened by 1 base and J by 0 bases, with 7 bases between the two germline ends. CDR3 sequence: CATSRGRGSYNSPLHF. The CDR3 region has the DNA TGTGCCACCAGCAGAGGAAGGGGCTCCTATAATTCACCCCTCCACTTT. Drawing the rest from reference TRBV15 and TRBJ1-6, the complete variable domain is DAMVIQNPRYQVTQFGKPVTLSCSQTLNHNVMYWYQQKSSQAPKLLFHYYDKDFNNEADTPDNFQSRRPNTSFCFLDIRSPGLGDTAMYLCATSRGRGSYNSPLHFGNGTRLTVT.

A remark on this clone: Other DNA sequences in the same sample also yield this CDR3. The rearrangement uses TRBV9 and TRBJ1-1; D is uncertain. The V end was cut by 3 bases, the J end by 1 base, with 4 bases between. From germline, CDR1 is SGDLS and CDR2 YYNGEE. This CDR3 contains 12 residues. CDR3 DNA: TGTGCCAGCAGCGCGGGGAACACTGAAGCTTTCTTT. Amino acid sequence: CASSAGNTEAFF. The complete variable domain, with remaining parts taken from reference TRBV9 and TRBJ1-1, reads DSGVTQTPKHLITATGQRVTLRCSPRSGDLSVYWYQQSLDQGLQFLIQYYNGEERAKGNILERFSAQQFPDLHSELNLSSLELGDSALYFCASSAGNTEAFFGQGTRLTVV.

In this sample, this clone turned up a few times. The genes are TRBV25-1 and TRBJ1-1; D not resolved. This CDR3 region has 12 residues. The V end lost 3 bases, the J end lost 5 bases, and 7 bases lay between the germline ends. The germline V gene encodes CDR1 MGHDK and CDR2 SYGVNS. The chain's CDR3 is CASSDPGTEAFF. The DNA of the CDR3 is TGTGCCAGCAGTGACCCGGGGACTGAAGCTTTCTTT.

The chain links TRBV6-6 to TRBJ1-1; D might be TRBD1 (6 bases). With 2 bases removed from V and 4 bases from J, the gap between germline ends came to 17 bases. The CDR3 contains 16 residues. The germline V gene encodes CDR1 MNHNY and CDR2 SVGAGI (reference sequence). The CDR3 reads CASSYLGGGASTEAFF. Here the CDR3 DNA reads TGTGCCAGCAGTTACCTCGGTGGGGGGGCGAGCACTGAAGCTTTCTTT.

V is TRBV20-1 and J is TRBJ1-2, with D tentatively TRBD1 (6 bases). The CDR3 runs to 11 residues. The V and J ends lost 7 bases and 3 bases respectively, with 9 bases between them. Germline V CDR1 and CDR2: DFQATT, SNEGSKA (reference sequence). The CDR3 protein is CSGEGDYGYTF. The DNA of the CDR3 is TGCAGTGGGGAGGGGGACTATGGCTACACCTTC.

The V and J genes are TRBV7-6 and TRBJ2-2; TRBD2 aligns across 8 bases. V shed 0 bases, J shed 5 bases, and the junction held 8 bases outside the gene matches. Germline lookup yields CDR1 SGHVS and CDR2 FNYEAQ. The CDR3 spans 17 residues. CDR3 nucleotides: TGTGCCAGCAGCTTAGCCGGGGGGGCGCTTAGAACCGGGGAGCTGTTTTTT. Encoded protein: CASSLAGGALRTGELFF.

V usage is TRBV5-1 and J usage is TRBJ1-4; 7 bases line up with TRBD1. The CDR3 length is 15 residues. Germline values: CDR1 SGHRS, CDR2 YFSETQ. Trimming took 4 bases from V and 8 from J; bases not matched to a gene: 11. CDR3 bases: TGCGCCAGCAGCACCGCTACAGGGGTGAAGGAAAAACTGTTTTTT. It translates to CASSTATGVKEKLFF.

The chain has TRBV5-5 and TRBJ1-2, with D perhaps TRBD1 (6 bases). This CDR3 is built from 14 residues. Trimming stripped 0 bases from V and 4 bases from J, with 10 bases between. CDR1 and CDR2 from the germline V gene are SGHKS and YYEKEE (reference sequence). The CDR3 DNA follows: TGTGCCAGCAGCTTGGTCCCAGGGGCCTATGGCTACACCTTC. Protein sequence: CASSLVPGAYGYTF.